This TCR beta chain originates from a study of blood T cells in healthy people across ages (dated by TCRdb to about 2015). Study-level background: In model experiments, roughly one uniquely barcoded TCR beta cDNA molecule per two T cells was captured by template switching. Donors of different ages were randomly distributed across sequencing lanes to avoid experimental bias. For two donors (one aged 18 to 30 and one aged 80 or older), the study analyzed two additional independent replicas of 1 million unique cDNA reads from the same blood draw. Using deep sequencing normalized with unique cDNA molecular identifiers, the study measured how TCR beta repertoire diversity changes with age. The donors were split into four age groups: young (average 16 years), middle-aged (roughly 39), aged (over 55) and long-lived (approximately 80).

What the authors observed across the whole study: As age increased, observed TCR beta diversity per million T cells dropped in a roughly linear way, and a significant reduction was already evident by age 40. Donor CMV infection status was unknown, potentially confounding age-related changes in expanded clonotypes. Bulk unsorted PBMC profiling prevented conclusive comparison of naive and antigen-experienced compartments. Compared with the aged group, the long-lived group had more naive CD4+ T cells, fewer expanded clones and increased TCR diversity, suggesting age selection. A strong correlation was found between observed TCR beta diversity and the percentage of naive T cells measured by flow cytometry. Estimates of total diversity based on one million sequenced T cells were considered lower bounds and underestimates.

This clonotype appeared a few times. This clone's antigen is unknown. No base quality values were provided; no much bigger clone lies one nucleotide off. The cysteine opens and the phenylalanine closes a CDR3 of 16 amino acids. Of all the DNA, just the CDR3 is kept, 48 bases in frame from base 1. Trimming costs V 0 bases and J 6 bases, and their ends lie 15 bases apart. The germline V gene specifies LGHNA as CDR1 and YSLEER as CDR2. Systemically healthy Caucasian individuals from Russia, roughly 40 in total and aged about 6 to 100 years, were included as donors. About 10 milliliters of peripheral blood were collected from each donor into EDTA-treated Vacutainer tubes. Ficoll-Paque density-gradient centrifugation was used to isolate PBMCs, with at least 6.5 million obtained per sample. Total RNA, at least 6 micrograms per sample, was extracted from PBMCs with Trizol reagent. For every donor, flow cytometry on a PBMC aliquot measured the percentage of naive CD45RAhigh/CD27high T cells.

The protocol used for the library was 5' RACE. Instrument on record: Illumina HiSeq 2500. The second PCR ran for roughly 7 to 11 cycles and used a J-beta primer mix along with a sample-barcoded 5' primer. Each TCR beta cDNA molecule received a unique molecular identifier from a template-switch 5' adaptor carrying 12 random nucleotides. Each sample yielded at least 3 million CDR3-containing paired-end reads. First-strand cDNA synthesis was performed from all RNA using the Mint cDNA synthesis kit, with priming by a TRBC-specific oligonucleotide. Following uracil-DNA glycosylase treatment, all cDNA underwent a first 18-cycle PCR with the universal primers M1SS and BC2_uni_R. The authors' pipeline ran thus. For normalization, 1 million high-quality reads were randomly selected from each sample, with every read carrying a distinct molecular identifier. Instead of being binned into consensus sequences, reads that shared molecular identifiers were thrown out. MiTCR, set to a Q25 quality threshold and the strictest error-elimination algorithm, was used for CDR3 identification, clonotype clustering and error correction. A nonparametric unseen species model with Euler transformation was used to estimate lower-bound total TCR beta diversity. TCRdb ran its own pipeline on the public reads, namely fastp trimming at Q25 and MiXCR clone calling, and kept in-frame beta chains. Each record represents a unique CDR3 protein, reported with the most common genes and DNA among its rows. For this entry, the V and J calls and clone size follow TCRdb and not the study's own pipeline. The sample contains roughly 1.5 million distinct CDR3 sequences, less than 45% of them found a single time. Approximately 4.1% of the sample is in the top ten clones.

The receptor's source is a woman between 18 and 29 years old in good health. Sequencing used blood. The rearrangement combines TRBV4-3 with TRBJ2-1; TRBD1 is perhaps the D gene, given 6 matching bases. The sequenced DNA: TGCGCCAGCAGCCAAGAGTGGGGGCCGTTGGTCAATGAGCAGTTCTTC. Its protein is CASSQEWGPLVNEQFF.